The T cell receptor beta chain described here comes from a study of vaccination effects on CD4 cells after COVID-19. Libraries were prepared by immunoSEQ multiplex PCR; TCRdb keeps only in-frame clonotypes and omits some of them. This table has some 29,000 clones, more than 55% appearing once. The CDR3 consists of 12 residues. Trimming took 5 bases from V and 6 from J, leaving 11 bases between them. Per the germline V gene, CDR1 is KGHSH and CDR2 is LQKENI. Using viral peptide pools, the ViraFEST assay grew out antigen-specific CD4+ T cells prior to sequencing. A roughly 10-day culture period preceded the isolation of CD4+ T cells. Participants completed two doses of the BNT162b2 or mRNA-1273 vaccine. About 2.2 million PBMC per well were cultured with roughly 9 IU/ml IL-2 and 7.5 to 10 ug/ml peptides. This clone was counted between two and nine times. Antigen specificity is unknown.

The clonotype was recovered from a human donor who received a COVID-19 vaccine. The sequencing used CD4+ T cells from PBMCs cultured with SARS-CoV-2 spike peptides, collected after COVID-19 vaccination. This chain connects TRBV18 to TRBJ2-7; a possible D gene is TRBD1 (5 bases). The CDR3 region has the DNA TGTGCCAGCTCAACTGACAGCCTCGAGCAGTACTTC. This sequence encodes CASSTDSLEQYF.